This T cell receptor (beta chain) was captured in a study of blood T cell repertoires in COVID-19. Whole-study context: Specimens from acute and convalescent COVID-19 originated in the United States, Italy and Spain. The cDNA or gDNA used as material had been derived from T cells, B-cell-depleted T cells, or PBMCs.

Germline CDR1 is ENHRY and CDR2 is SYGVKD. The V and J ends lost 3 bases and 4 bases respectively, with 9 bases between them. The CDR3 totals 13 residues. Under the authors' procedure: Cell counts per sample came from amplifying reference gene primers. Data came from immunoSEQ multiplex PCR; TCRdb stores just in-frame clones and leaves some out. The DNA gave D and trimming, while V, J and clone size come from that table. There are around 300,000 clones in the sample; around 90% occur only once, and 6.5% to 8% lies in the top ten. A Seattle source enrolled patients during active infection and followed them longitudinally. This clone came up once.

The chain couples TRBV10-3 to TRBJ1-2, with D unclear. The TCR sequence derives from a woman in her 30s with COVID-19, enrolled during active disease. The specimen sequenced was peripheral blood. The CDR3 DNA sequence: TGTGCCATCAGTGAAGAACGGTTCTATGGCTACACCTTC. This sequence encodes CAISEERFYGYTF.